The next 19 T cell receptor beta chains were all read from a single sample in a study of cytomegalovirus exposure and HLA in healthy donors. Both 60 Vbeta primers and 13 Jbeta primers went into the PCR. Clones were sequenced by immunoSEQ multiplex PCR, and TCRdb holds only the in-frame ones, with some missing. The top ten clones hold 1.2% of a sample with 100,000 to 150,000 clones, 70% to 85% of them seen once. The sample consisted of PBMCs. The receptor source for this set is a boy younger than 18 in good health and CMV-seronegative.

The rearrangement links TRBV5-1 to TRBJ1-4, with a possible D match to TRBD1 (5 bases). V gave up 4 bases and J gave up 5 bases, with 15 bases separating them. Looked up from germline, CDR1 is SGHRS and CDR2 is YFSETQ. CDR3 length: 15 amino acids. The CDR3 DNA reads TGCGCCAGCAGCGGGGGTCTAGCGCAGAATGAAAAACTGTTTTTT. Amino acids: CASSGGLAQNEKLFF.

This chain connects TRBV18 to TRBJ1-1, with D unclear. The CDR3 loop spans 12 amino acids. V lost 5 bases and J 7 bases, leaving 11 bases between the germline ends. Germline CDR1 is KGHSH and CDR2 is LQKENI. The DNA for the CDR3 is TGTGCCAGCTCAACGGGTGGCGGTGAAGCTTTCTTT. Protein: CASSTGGGEAFF.

The chain combines TRBV6-4 with TRBJ2-1; TRBD2 aligns across 7 bases. V shed 8 bases, J shed 6 bases, and the junction held 10 bases outside the gene matches. The germline gives CDR1 MRHNA, CDR2 SNTAGT. This CDR3 contains 14 residues. This CDR3 is CASSYLAAVNEQFF. Here the CDR3 DNA reads TGTGCCAGCTCTTATCTAGCGGCGGTCAATGAGCAGTTCTTC.

This clone was counted only a few times. The V and J genes are TRBV4-1 and TRBJ2-7, with D perhaps TRBD1 (6 bases). Between the trimmed V and J ends, which lost 4 bases and 0 bases, there was a span of 10 bases. This CDR3 contains 14 residues. Germline CDR1 and CDR2: MGHRA and YSYEKL. CDR3 sequence: CASSPLTGSYEQYF. The CDR3, as DNA: TGCGCCAGCAGCCCTTTGACAGGCTCCTACGAGCAGTACTTC.

The V and J genes are TRBV2 and TRBJ2-1; 14 bases align to TRBD2. In germline, CDR1 is SNHLY, CDR2 FYNNEI. This CDR3 region has 15 residues. The trim removed 6 bases at V and 5 bases at J, leaving 3 bases unmatched. The CDR3 sequence: CASREGLAGDNEQFF. The CDR3 DNA sequence: TGTGCCAGCAGGGAGGGACTAGCGGGAGACAATGAGCAGTTCTTC.

The genes are TRBV4-2 and TRBJ2-4; 7 bases match TRBD2. Germline values: CDR1 LGHNA, CDR2 YNFKEQ. The CDR3 has 17 amino acids. After removal of 0 bases from V and 1 base from J, the junction contained 6 bases not matched to a gene. The CDR3, as DNA: TGTGCCAGCAGCCAAGATTCTGCGGGAGCGGCCAAAAACATTCAGTACTTC. Protein product: CASSQDSAGAAKNIQYF.

Comments on this clone: Germline and junction disagree at one end, which may indicate a read error. This sequence joins TRBV7-9 and TRBJ1-1; perhaps TRBD1 as D (6 bases). Looked up from germline, CDR1 is SEHNR and CDR2 is FQNEAQ (reference sequence). The CDR3 consists of 15 residues. The CDR3 loop is CASRFNEGGPTEAFF. CDR3 coding DNA: TGTGCCAGCCGCTTTAATGAGGGGGGGCCGACTGAAGCTTTCTTT.

The chain combines TRBV15 with TRBJ1-5; 7 nucleotides agree with TRBD1. The trim removed 0 bases at V and 4 bases at J, leaving 15 bases unmatched. The CDR3 has 19 amino acids. Germline CDR1 and CDR2: LNHNV and YYDKDF (reference sequence). The CDR3 coding sequence is TGTGCCACCAGCAGAGATCTCCCGAAGCTAGGACAGGAAAATCAGCCCCAGCATTTT. Protein product: CATSRDLPKLGQENQPQHF.

The chain has TRBV27 and TRBJ2-1, with D perhaps matching TRBD1 (5 bases). Germline CDR1 and CDR2: MNHEY and SMNVEV (reference sequence). The CDR3 runs to 16 residues. V lost 4 bases and J lost 0, with 13 bases in between. The CDR3 coding sequence is TGTGCCAGCAGTTCCCGACAGACCAGCTCCTACAATGAGCAGTTCTTC. It specifies CASSSRQTSSYNEQFF.

The chain has TRBV5-4 and TRBJ2-5; D possibly corresponds to TRBD1 (5 bases). The CDR3 is made up of 13 amino acids. Germline CDR1 is SGHNT and CDR2 is YYREEE (reference sequence). The germline V and J ends were trimmed by 4 bases and 1 base, with 8 bases remaining between them. This CDR3 is CASSPDSQETQYF. The DNA of the CDR3 is TGTGCCAGCAGCCCCGACAGCCAAGAGACCCAGTACTTC.

The chain employs TRBV5-1 and TRBJ2-2, with 9 bases matching TRBD2. Trimming at V came to 0 bases and at J to 3 bases, leaving 3 bases not matched to a gene. The CDR3 totals 16 residues. Germline assignment: CDR1 SGHRS and CDR2 YFSETQ. For the CDR3, the DNA is TGCGCCAGCAGCTTGGTAGCGGGAGTTCACACCGGGGAGCTGTTTTTT. Translated: CASSLVAGVHTGELFF.

V usage is TRBV5-5 and J usage is TRBJ1-5; no clear D gene. Per the germline V gene, CDR1 is SGHKS and CDR2 is YYEKEE (reference sequence). Trimming cost V 2 bases and J 3 bases, with 15 bases left between them. This CDR3 has 16 residues. As DNA, the CDR3 is TGTGCCAGCAGCTTCGGAGGTGGGGAGAACAATCAGCCCCAGCATTTT. Amino acid sequence: CASSFGGGENNQPQHF.

The gene calls are TRBV13 and TRBJ2-7, with TRBD1 identical over 9 bases. The CDR3 covers 15 residues. With 5 bases clipped from V and 1 base from J, the junction kept 6 bases outside the gene matches. Germline V gene data show CDR1 as PRHDT and CDR2 as FYEKMQ (reference sequence). The DNA for the CDR3 is TGTGCCAGCAGCCATGGGACAGGGCAATCCTACGAGCAGTACTTC. Translating gives CASSHGTGQSYEQYF. The variable domain in full, with the rest retrieved from reference TRBV13 and TRBJ2-7, is AAGVIQSPRHLIKEKRETATLKCYPIPRHDTVYWYQQGPGQDPQFLISFYEKMQSDKGSIPDRFSAQQFSDYHSELNMSSLELGDSALYFCASSHGTGQSYEQYFGPGTRLTVT.

The rearrangement joins TRBV7-6 to TRBJ2-4; unclear D gene. This CDR3 region has 15 residues. The V and J ends lost 1 base and 1 base respectively, with 8 bases between them. Looked up from germline, CDR1 is SGHVS and CDR2 is FNYEAQ. CDR3 amino acids: CASSLEHGAKNIQYF. The CDR3 bases are TGTGCCAGCAGCTTAGAGCACGGGGCCAAAAACATTCAGTACTTC.

The chain is built from TRBV13 and TRBJ1-5; D is possibly TRBD1 (5 bases). Germline V CDR1 and CDR2: PRHDT, FYEKMQ (reference sequence). V was clipped by 3 bases and J by 6 bases, with 18 bases between them. The CDR3 runs 16 residues. CDR3 sequence (DNA): TGTGCCAGCAGCTTCTCGGGAGGGGTCACGGTTCAGCCCCAGCATTTT. The encoded protein is CASSFSGGVTVQPQHF.

On this clone: The CDR3 does not end in the conserved phenylalanine or tryptophan, so this is likely a read error. No DNA is shown, since the ends of the CDR3 on it are uncertain; the CDR3 is the one TCRdb lists. The gene calls are TRBV4-1 and TRBJ1-1. Termini included, the CDR3 measures 13 amino acids. CDR1 is MGHRA and CDR2 is YSYEKL in the germline V gene. The CDR3 loop is CASSQENPLWRTL.

V and J are TRBV2 and TRBJ2-1; 8 bases agree with TRBD2. Per germline, CDR1 SNHLY and CDR2 FYNNEI. This CDR3 spans 16 amino acids. Trimming cost V 7 bases and J 0 bases; bases outside gene matches: 8. The CDR3 DNA sequence: TGTGCCAGCAAGGAGCGGGAGATGAACTCCTACAATGAGCAGTTCTTC. Amino acids: CASKEREMNSYNEQFF.

This chain uses TRBV29-1 with TRBJ2-7; 8 bases fit TRBD1. Trimming cost V 3 bases and J 0 bases; bases outside gene matches: 4. Germline assignment: CDR1 SQVTM and CDR2 ANQGSEA. The CDR3 extends over 14 amino acids. The CDR3 loop is CSVDRGTGSYEQYF. CDR3 sequence (DNA): TGCAGCGTTGACCGAGGGACAGGCTCCTACGAGCAGTACTTC.

This rearrangement joins TRBV4-2 to TRBJ2-1; no reliable D call. The CDR3 is 13 residues long. Germline lookup yields CDR1 LGHNA and CDR2 YNFKEQ. V shed 4 bases and J shed 6 bases, with 10 bases lying between them. The CDR3 loop is CASSPQGGNEQFF. The CDR3 DNA reads TGTGCCAGCAGCCCACAAGGCGGCAATGAGCAGTTCTTC.